A selection of T cell receptor beta chains follows, all from one sample in a study of tumor-infiltrating lymphocytes in primary liver carcinoma. TCRdb called the multiplex PCR reads again in MiXCR, with one record for every CDR3 protein. The sample includes roughly 40,000 distinct CDR3 sequences, around 80% of them seen just once. The sequenced sample consisted of tumor-adjacent normal liver tissue. The origin of the receptors is a woman aged 25 to 39 with primary liver carcinoma and hepatitis B virus infection. Each CDR3 is given with its conserved first and last residue. Each record gives: D gene, clone size, V gene, J gene, CDR3 protein, CDR3 DNA. D genes are given only for firm matches. Only some rows state a clone size, as once, few, many or a class for expanded clones.

D: NA
size: once
V: TRBV13
J: TRBJ1-1
CDR3: CASGHEGLNEAFF
DNA: TGTGCCAGCGGCCACGAAGGACTTAATGAAGCTTTCTTT

D: NA
size: NA
V: TRBV4-1
J: TRBJ1-4
CDR3: CASSQVRGSDEKLFF
DNA: TGCGCCAGCAGCCAAGTGAGGGGTTCTGATGAAAAACTGTTTTTT

D: NA
size: NA
V: TRBV5-4
J: TRBJ2-1
CDR3: CASSLGTRGGDEQLF
DNA: TGTGCCAGCAGCTTGGGGACTAGGGGGGGCGATGAGCAGTTATTC

D: NA
size: NA
V: TRBV12-3/TRBV12-4
J: TRBJ1-3
CDR3: CTARAGNTIYF
DNA: TGTACCGCCAGGGCCGGAAACACCATATATTTT

D: NA
size: many
V: TRBV4-3
J: TRBJ2-2
CDR3: CASSPGSGAGELFF
DNA: TGCGCCAGCAGCCCCGGATCCGGGGCCGGGGAGCTGTTTTTT

D: TRBD1
size: NA
V: TRBV6-5
J: TRBJ2-5
CDR3: CASSNDRGLTQYF
DNA: TGTGCCAGCAGTAACGACAGGGGGTTGACCCAGTACTTC

D: NA
size: once
V: TRBV4-1
J: TRBJ2-5
CDR3: CASSQAHLETQYF
DNA: TGCGCCAGCAGTCAAGCGCATTTAGAGACCCAGTACTTC

D: TRBD2
size: NA
V: TRBV12-3/TRBV12-4
J: TRBJ2-7
CDR3: CASRGLAWGYEQYF
DNA: TGTGCCAGCAGGGGACTAGCGTGGGGCTACGAGCAGTACTTT

D: NA
size: NA
V: TRBV12-3/TRBV12-4
J: TRBJ2-2
CDR3: CASSPWRGAGELFF
DNA: TGTGCCAGCAGCCCATGGCGTGGCGCCGGGGAGCTGTTTTTT

D: NA
size: NA
V: TRBV6-4
J: TRBJ2-1
CDR3: CASSPPGGVIEQFF
DNA: TGTGCCAGCAGCCCCCCTGGAGGGGTAATTGAGCAGTTCTTC

D: NA
size: once
V: TRBV4-3
J: TRBJ2-2
CDR3: CASKSGAETGELLF
DNA: TGTGCCAGCAAATCAGGGGCGGAGACCGGGGAGCTGTTGTTT

D: TRBD1
size: NA
V: TRBV4-2
J: TRBJ2-7
CDR3: CVSSQGHLGQGGPREQYF
DNA: TGTGTCAGCAGCCAGGGACACCTAGGACAGGGGGGACCGCGCGAGCAGTACTTC

D: NA
size: NA
V: TRBV7-8
J: TRBJ2-1
CDR3: CASSLGRTGTYEQFF
DNA: TGTGCCAGCAGCTTAGGGCGGACTGGCACCTATGAGCAGTTCTTC

D: NA
size: NA
V: TRBV7-9
J: TRBJ2-7
CDR3: CASGGLSYDQYF
DNA: TGTGCCAGCGGAGGGCTGTCCTACGATCAGTATTTC

D: NA
size: NA
V: TRBV5-1
J: TRBJ2-1
CDR3: CASSLDFTASYNGQSF
DNA: TGCGCCAGCAGCTTGGATTTCACGGCCTCCTACAATGGGCAGTCCTTC

D: TRBD1
size: NA
V: TRBV4-2
J: TRBJ2-2
CDR3: CASNQRGTGVNTGELFF
DNA: TGTGCCAGCAACCAACGGGGGACAGGGGTGAACACCGGGGAACTGTTTTTT

D: TRBD1
size: NA
V: TRBV4-2
J: TRBJ2-2
CDR3: CASSQRGTGMNTGWLFF
DNA: TGTGCCAGTAGCCAACGGGGGACAGGGATGAATACCGGGTGGCTGTTTTTT

D: NA
size: NA
V: TRBV28
J: TRBJ2-5
CDR3: CASRLVGKGTQYF
DNA: TGTGCCAGCAGGCTAGTGGGGAAAGGGACCCAGTACTTC

D: TRBD2
size: many
V: TRBV7-9
J: TRBJ2-5
CDR3: CASSSKLARETQYF
DNA: TGTGCCAGCAGCTCCAAACTAGCGAGAGAGACCCAGTACTTC

D: NA
size: NA
V: TRBV28
J: TRBJ2-6
CDR3: CASNPKWGAGANVLTF
DNA: TGTGCCAGCAACCCGAAGTGGGGGGCTGGGGCCAACGTCCTGACTTTC

D: TRBD2
size: NA
V: TRBV4-1
J: TRBJ2-1
CDR3: CASKAGLAGEPYNKQFF
DNA: TGCGCCAGCAAGGCAGGATTAGCGGGGGAACCCTACAATAAGCAGTTCTTC

D: TRBD2
size: NA
V: TRBV6-2/TRBV6-3
J: TRBJ2-1
CDR3: CASGPQPGGHYNEQFF
DNA: TGTGCCAGCGGCCCTCAACCGGGAGGACACTACAATGAGCAGTTCTTC

D: NA
size: NA
V: TRBV5-6
J: TRBJ2-2
CDR3: CISSLTPRVTGELFF
DNA: TGTATCAGCAGCTTGACACCCAGAGTCACAGGGGAGCTGTTTTTT

D: NA
size: NA
V: TRBV6-5
J: TRBJ2-1
CDR3: CVSRVTSGRQNEQFF
DNA: TGTGTCAGCAGAGTAACTAGTGGGAGACAAAATGAGCAGTTCTTC

D: TRBD2
size: NA
V: TRBV4-2
J: TRBJ2-1
CDR3: CASSQDRSMTSGIYKEQFF
DNA: TGTGCCAGCAGCCAAGATCGGTCTATGACTAGCGGGATATACAAAGAGCAGTTCTTC

D: NA
size: NA
V: TRBV6-1
J: TRBJ1-6
CDR3: CASSEYASPYNSPLHF
DNA: TGTGCCAGCAGTGAATACGCGAGTCCCTATAATTCACCCCTCCACTTT

D: TRBD2
size: once
V: TRBV5-4
J: TRBJ2-1
CDR3: CVSSSTSASSYNEQFF
DNA: TGTGTCAGCAGCTCGACTAGCGCAAGCTCCTACAATGAACAGTTCTTC

D: NA
size: medium-sized
V: TRBV4-2
J: TRBJ2-3
CDR3: CASSQVRSESTDTQYF
DNA: TGTGCCAGCAGCCAAGTGCGTAGCGAGAGCACAGATACGCAGTATTTT

D: TRBD2
size: medium-sized
V: TRBV29-1
J: TRBJ2-3
CDR3: CSVATTSSGSTDTQYF
DNA: TGCAGCGTTGCTACCACTTCTAGCGGAAGCACAGATACGCAGTATTTT

D: NA
size: NA
V: TRBV30
J: TRBJ2-1
CDR3: CVWRSAMRSSYNEQPF
DNA: TGTGTCTGGAGGTCGGCTATGCGGAGCTCCTACAATGAGCAGCCCTTC

D: NA
size: NA
V: TRBV12-5
J: TRBJ2-7
CDR3: CVNGLYGGAHYEQYF
DNA: TGTGTTAATGGTTTGTACGGGGGCGCCCACTACGAGCAGTACTTC

D: NA
size: NA
V: TRBV29-1
J: TRBJ2-1
CDR3: CSVVIGRGLAIDEQLF
DNA: TGCAGCGTTGTTATCGGCAGGGGATTAGCGATCGATGAGCAGCTCTTC

D: NA
size: NA
V: TRBV11-1
J: TRBJ2-7
CDR3: CASNFMDYEQYF
DNA: TGTGCCAGCAACTTCATGGATTACGAACAGTACTTC

D: NA
size: NA
V: TRBV4-2
J: TRBJ2-2
CDR3: CVSSQTGTKELGEPFF
DNA: TGTGTCAGCAGCCAGACCGGGACCAAGGAACTTGGGGAGCCGTTTTTT

D: TRBD2
size: NA
V: TRBV12-3/TRBV12-4
J: TRBJ2-7
CDR3: CARSLALAGGSEQYF
DNA: TGTGCCCGCAGTTTAGCGCTAGCGGGGGGCTCCGAGCAGTACTTC

D: NA
size: many
V: TRBV29-1
J: TRBJ1-1
CDR3: CSARGDGLNTEAFF
DNA: TGCAGCGCCCGAGGCGACGGACTGAACACTGAAGCTTTCTTT

D: NA
size: many
V: TRBV25-1
J: TRBJ1-5
CDR3: CASRGGGGGNQPQHF
DNA: TGTGCCAGCAGGGGAGGGGGAGGAGGCAATCAGCCCCAGCATTTT

D: NA
size: NA
V: TRBV4-2
J: TRBJ2-1
CDR3: CTSSLVVSVRSSYNEQFF
DNA: TGTACCAGCAGCCTAGTAGTGAGCGTCCGAAGCTCCTACAATGAGCAGTTCTTC

D: NA
size: few
V: TRBV7-3
J: TRBJ2-2
CDR3: CASSFQAGELFF
DNA: TGTGCCAGCAGCTTTCAGGCCGGGGAGCTGTTTTTT

D: TRBD2
size: many
V: TRBV29-1
J: TRBJ2-5
CDR3: CSVEPGLAGSETQYF
DNA: TGCAGCGTCGAGCCGGGACTAGCGGGATCAGAGACCCAGTACTTC

D: NA
size: NA
V: TRBV13
J: TRBJ1-6
CDR3: CASSLTTPPDRFEGKWNSPLHF
DNA: TGTGCTAGCAGCCTAACGACTCCCCCGGACAGATTTGAAGGAAAATGGAATTCACCCCTCCACTTT

D: NA
size: NA
V: TRBV6-5
J: TRBJ1-5
CDR3: CASRGSLSNQPHHF
DNA: TGTGCCAGCAGAGGTAGTCTAAGCAATCAGCCCCATCATTTT

D: TRBD1
size: many
V: TRBV6-1
J: TRBJ1-5
CDR3: CASTLQGEHQPQHF
DNA: TGTGCCAGCACCTTACAGGGGGAGCATCAGCCCCAGCATTTT

D: TRBD2
size: NA
V: TRBV11-2
J: TRBJ2-1
CDR3: CASTTLAGGYNERFF
DNA: TGTGCCAGCACCACTCTAGCGGGAGGATACAATGAGCGGTTCTTC

D: NA
size: many
V: TRBV12-3/TRBV12-4
J: TRBJ1-5
CDR3: CASSLGGGTGNQPQHF
DNA: TGTGCCAGCAGTTTAGGGGGGGGAACAGGAAATCAGCCCCAGCATTTT

D: NA
size: few
V: TRBV18
J: TRBJ2-2
CDR3: CASSLDTTNTGELFF
DNA: TGTGCCAGCTCACTGGACACGACGAACACCGGGGAGCTGTTTTTT

D: NA
size: once
V: TRBV12-3/TRBV12-4
J: TRBJ1-1
CDR3: CASSFQGVRTEALF
DNA: TGTGCCAGCAGTTTTCAGGGAGTAAGGACTGAAGCTCTCTTT

D: TRBD2
size: NA
V: TRBV11-2
J: TRBJ2-1
CDR3: CASITSLAGGYNVQFF
DNA: TGTGCCAGCATCACCTCTCTGGCGGGAGGATACAATGTGCAGTTCTTC

D: TRBD2
size: NA
V: TRBV4-1
J: TRBJ2-7
CDR3: CASSRGIAGDLSYEQYF
DNA: TGCGCCAGCAGCCGAGGAATAGCGGGAGACCTCTCCTACGAGCAGTACTTC

D: NA
size: NA
V: TRBV11-2
J: TRBJ2-1
CDR3: CASSSVRGTEENEQFF
DNA: TGTGCCAGCAGTTCAGTCCGCGGGACGGAAGAAAATGAGCAGTTCTTC

D: NA
size: NA
V: TRBV28
J: TRBJ2-2
CDR3: CVSSLSDTGELFF
DNA: TGTGTCAGCAGTTTGAGCGACACCGGGGAGCTGTTTTTT

D: NA
size: medium-sized
V: TRBV12-3/TRBV12-4
J: TRBJ2-5
CDR3: CASSFSGGTQYF
DNA: TGTGCCAGCAGTTTCTCCGGTGGAACCCAGTACTTC

D: TRBD1
size: NA
V: TRBV12-3/TRBV12-4
J: TRBJ2-3
CDR3: CASRTGGTADTQYF
DNA: TGTGCCAGCAGAACGGGTGGGACAGCAGATACGCAGTATTTT